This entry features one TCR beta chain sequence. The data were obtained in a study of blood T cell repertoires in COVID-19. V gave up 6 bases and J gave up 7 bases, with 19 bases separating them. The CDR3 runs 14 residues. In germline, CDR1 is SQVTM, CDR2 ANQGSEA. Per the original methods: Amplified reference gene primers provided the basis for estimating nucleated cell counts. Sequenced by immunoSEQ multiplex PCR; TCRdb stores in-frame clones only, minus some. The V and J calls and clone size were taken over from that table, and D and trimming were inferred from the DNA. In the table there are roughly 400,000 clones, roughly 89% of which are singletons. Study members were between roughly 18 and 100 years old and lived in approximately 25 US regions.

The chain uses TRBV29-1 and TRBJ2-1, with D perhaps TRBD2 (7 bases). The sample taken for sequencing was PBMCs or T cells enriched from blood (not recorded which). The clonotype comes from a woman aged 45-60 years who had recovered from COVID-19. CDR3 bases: TGCAGCGTCATCCGGGGGGCGGGGAGGAATGAGCAGTTCTTC. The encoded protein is CSVIRGAGRNEQFF.